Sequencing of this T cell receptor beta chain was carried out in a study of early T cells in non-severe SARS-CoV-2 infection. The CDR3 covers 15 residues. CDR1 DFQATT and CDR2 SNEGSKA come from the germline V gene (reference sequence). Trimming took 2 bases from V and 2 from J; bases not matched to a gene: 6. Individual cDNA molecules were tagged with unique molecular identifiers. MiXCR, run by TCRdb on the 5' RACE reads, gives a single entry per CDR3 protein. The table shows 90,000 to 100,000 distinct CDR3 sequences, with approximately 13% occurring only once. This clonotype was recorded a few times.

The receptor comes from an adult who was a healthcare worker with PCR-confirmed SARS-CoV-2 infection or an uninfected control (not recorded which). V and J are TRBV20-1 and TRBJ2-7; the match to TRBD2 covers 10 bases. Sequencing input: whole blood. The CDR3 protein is CSARRNSGGPYEQYF. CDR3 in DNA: TGCAGTGCTAGAAGGAATAGCGGGGGGCCCTACGAGCAGTACTTC.